Listed here are 10 T cell receptor beta chains from one sample, sequenced in a study of identical twins. One entry per CDR3 protein, called by TCRdb with MiXCR from the 5' RACE reads. The sample holds hundreds of thousands of distinct CDR3 sequences, just over 7% seen once. The same sample was also studied in work on yellow fever vaccine responses in identical twins.

The sample taken for sequencing was PBMCs. These TCRs come from a woman aged 18-29 years in good health.

At least ten counts were recorded for this clonotype. This sequence joins TRBV20-1 and TRBJ2-5; unclear D gene. V dropped 0 bases and J dropped 4 bases, with 0 bases sitting between them. Germline V gene data show CDR1 as DFQATT and CDR2 as SNEGSKA (reference sequence). The CDR3 length is 10 residues. The CDR3 protein is CSAREETQYF. In nucleotides, the CDR3 is TGCAGTGCTAGAGAAGAGACCCAGTACTTC.

The count of this clonotype is one. This chain connects TRBV20-1 to TRBJ2-7; 7 bases line up with TRBD1. Unmatched junction bases numbered 10, after V lost 6 bases and J lost 5 bases. Germline loops: CDR1 DFQATT, CDR2 SNEGSKA (reference sequence). The CDR3 length is 13 residues. The DNA of the CDR3 is TGCAGTGCCACCGGGACAGAGCCCCACGAGCAGTACTTC. Translating gives CSATGTEPHEQYF.

This clonotype was observed at least ten times. CDR3 amino acids: CASSIGTEAFF. In DNA, the CDR3 is TGTGCCAGTTCAATTGGAACTGAAGCTTTCTTT. This sequence joins TRBV12-3 or TRBV12-4 and TRBJ1-1; no clear D. V gave up 9 bases and J gave up 5 bases, with 10 bases separating them. The CDR3 is 11 amino acids.

This clonotype was counted at least ten times. V is TRBV28 and J is TRBJ1-1; D is uncertain. This CDR3 is 14 amino acids long. V lost 6 bases to trimming and J lost 0 bases, with 11 bases between them. Germline assignment: CDR1 MDHEN and CDR2 SYDVKM. CDR3 nucleotides: TGTGCCAGCAGCCGACACCACCTGAACACTGAAGCTTTCTTT. Amino acid sequence: CASSRHHLNTEAFF. Full variable domain (remainder filled in from reference TRBV28 and TRBJ1-1): DVKVTQSSRYLVKRTGEKVFLECVQDMDHENMFWYRQDPGLGLRLIYFSYDVKMKEKGDIPEGYSVSREKKERFSLILESASTNQTSMYLCASSRHHLNTEAFFGQGTRLTVV.

This clonotype was detected a few times. The gene calls are TRBV5-1 and TRBJ1-2; the D is unclear. Trimming took off 2 bases at V and 8 bases at J, with 13 bases between the two ends. CDR3 length: 13 amino acids. Per the germline V gene, CDR1 is SGHRS and CDR2 is YFSETQ. The CDR3 nucleotides read TGCGCCAGCAGCTTAGACCCGGTCGGGGGCTACACCTTC. It yields the protein CASSLDPVGGYTF.

This clonotype has a count of ten or more. The chain uses TRBV7-2 and TRBJ2-7, with 9 positions matching TRBD2. The CDR3 extends over 16 amino acids. V was pared by 4 bases and J by 3 bases, with 10 bases of the junction left unmatched. Germline assignment: CDR1 SGHTA and CDR2 FQGNSA. The chain's CDR3 is CASSSGLARSRYEQYF. The CDR3 DNA reads as TGTGCCAGCAGCTCGGGACTAGCTCGGTCCCGCTACGAGCAGTACTTC.

In its sample, this clonotype was seen a few times. The chain employs TRBV7-8 and TRBJ2-7, with 8 bases that match TRBD2. The CDR3 is 14 residues long. Germline V CDR1 and CDR2: SGHVS, FQNEAQ. The V and J ends lost 0 bases and 4 bases, in that order; junction bases with no gene match: 2. The CDR3 reads CASSLAAGGYEQYF. The CDR3 nucleotides read TGTGCCAGCAGCTTAGCTGCGGGAGGATACGAGCAGTACTTC.

The V gene is TRBV25-1, the J gene TRBJ1-3, with 7 bases identical to TRBD1. Unmatched junction bases numbered 4, after V lost 3 bases and J lost 2 bases. CDR3 length equals 15 residues. Germline loops: CDR1 MGHDK, CDR2 SYGVNS. In DNA, the CDR3 is TGTGCCAGCAGTGAGGGACAGCTAACTGGAAACACCATATATTTT. Its protein product is CASSEGQLTGNTIYF.

Many counts were recorded for this clonotype. This sequence joins TRBV6-5 and TRBJ2-2; 8 bases align to TRBD1. Germline CDR1 reads MNHEY; CDR2 reads SVGAGI. This CDR3 contains 18 residues. The junction had 10 bases not matched to a gene; V was cut back by 4 bases and J by 0 bases. CDR3 DNA sequence: TGTGCCAGCAGTTCCGAAACAGGGGGATGGCCGAACACCGGGGAGCTGTTTTTT. Translating gives CASSSETGGWPNTGELFF.

This clonotype has a handful of counts. The chain couples TRBV3-1 to TRBJ1-5; 7 bases agree with TRBD1. The CDR3 totals 14 residues. CDR1 and CDR2 (germline): LGHDT, YNNKEL (reference sequence). Trimming took 6 bases from V and 5 from J; bases not matched to a gene: 7. CDR3 bases: TGTGCCAGCAGTCCGACAGGGTGGGATCAGCCCCAGCATTTT. Residues: CASSPTGWDQPQHF.